The source of this T cell receptor (beta chain) is a study of T cell repertoires in cytomegalovirus infection. Study-level information: A matching HLA type, together with CMV infection, was signaled by public TCR beta signatures.

This clonotype was detected ten times or more. Its antigen remains unknown. Study conclusions and caveats: CMV-specific TCR beta clonotypes restricted by HLA-C dominated the ex vivo response. Summed frequency of shared TCR beta families picked out CMV carriers who also had the relevant HLA.

Germline V CDR1 and CDR2: SGHDN, FVKESK. V dropped 1 base and J dropped 2 bases, with 8 bases sitting between them. CDR3 size: 15 residues. TCRdb itself ran the reads through MiXCR, one entry per CDR3 protein. This sample carries fewer than 550,000 distinct CDR3 sequences, 31% of them seen once, and the ten largest clones take about an eighth. The J gene is TRBJ2-2, the V gene TRBV14, with D hard to call. The TCR was taken from a human donor in good health (CMV status not recorded). Some clones in this sample may be carry-over from other donors' samples. Input material: PBMCs. CDR3 sequence (DNA): TGTGCCAGCAGCCAAGCCAGAACAAACACCGGGGAGCTGTTTTTT. This sequence encodes CASSQARTNTGELFF.